This T cell receptor beta chain came from a study of cytomegalovirus exposure and HLA in healthy donors (dated by TCRdb to 2016 to 2017). In the study overall: An earlier analysis of some 600 of the donors reported under 300 Gb of sequence data and 95 million to 130 million unique TCR beta sequences obtained from approximately 180 million T cells. A later genetic analysis used genome-wide SNP genotypes for about 65% of the roughly 670 donors, treating that subset as a discovery cohort. The number of typed donors differed by locus: about 620-630 for A, B, C, DRB1 and DQB1; 500 to 550 for DQA1; approximately 610 for DPA1; and about 470 for DPB1. In the later analysis, no new phenotypic data were used to find candidate immune exposures; instead, reliance was placed on TCR beta sequences and their occurrence across donors. Alongside the repertoire data, information on donor age, sex, ethnicity and CMV serostatus was compiled. Across some 400 genotyped donors of the cohort, an average of roughly 250,000 unique TCR beta nucleotide sequences per donor were sequenced, and approximately 17% of those sequences were non-productive. An earlier analysis of about 620 of the donors applied high-throughput TCR beta sequencing to assess whether each TCR beta V gene segment acted as functional or pseudogenic. Of the approximately 400 genotyped donors, approximately 81% were placed in the genetic ancestry cluster associated with self-reported Caucasian donors. The study profiled the T cell repertoires of hundreds of subjects by immunosequencing and related them to cytomegalovirus serostatus. About 5 DR-DQ haplotypes were handled as single units for association and clustering, since linkage in the cohort was strong. A separate validation cohort of roughly 110 different subjects was used in addition to the roughly 670-subject first cohort. HLA typing included class I and class II loci at four-digit resolution. About 310 gigabases of sequencing data and roughly 90 million unique TCR sequences were included in an early release covering under 650 HLA-typed donors. The study aimed to test whether signatures of past pathogen exposure could be identified by cataloging public T cell receptors. All discovery cohort repertoires had been generated using a single sequencing platform. To predict cytomegalovirus infection status, the study brought together high-throughput TCR immunosequencing, statistical association of individual TCRs with disease status, and machine learning. A later analysis re-examined previously published TCR beta repertoires from 610 or so donors and added high-resolution HLA genotyping to investigate patterns of TCR occurrence. General findings and caveats noted by the study authors: Specific HLA alleles were associated with 15,000 to 20,000 TCR beta sequences at a false discovery rate of 0.05 in a later analysis. According to the authors, the approach could potentially be generalized to other disease states and immunological phenotypes. In an earlier analysis of around 600 of the donors, most TCR beta V segments were observed in productive rearrangements about 90% or about 30% of the time, broadly matching IMGT annotations. A group of highly shared sequence variants was considered likely to be a technical artifact of the sequencing pipeline. A later analysis found that HLA-associated TCR beta chains were more clonally expanded and had lower generation probabilities than equally common non-associated chains. Linkage disequilibrium might explain the correlated functional status among segregating V segments, but an unknown experimental factor could not be excluded. The cohort was sequenced for TCR beta chains only, and without alpha or paired-chain data the features that could be detected were limited. A later analysis reported that several top co-occurrence clusters appeared linked to parvovirus B19, influenza, CMV and Epstein-Barr virus. About 17 rarely observed V segments, including chromosome 9 orphons, were excluded from the earlier analysis of about 610 of the donors because counts were too low. According to a later analysis, TCR association rates differed among HLA loci, with DRB1 alleles showing the most associated TCRs and HLA-C alleles showing the fewest. The only immune exposure information available for the cohort was CMV serostatus. A total of 150 or so TCR beta chains were listed by the study as associated with cytomegalovirus. A further reported finding was that TCR beta sequences accurately predicted the HLA-A and HLA-B alleles for most subjects in the first cohort. Across donors, most TCR sequences were observed very rarely, whereas some public TCRs were present in many individuals. Strong co-occurrence of HLA alleles, especially DR and DQ, made assigning TCR associations to individual alleles difficult. Some IMGT-functional V segments, including TRBV6-2 and TRBV6-3, could not be told apart with the 87-base-pair reads, so those segments were excluded. In both the original and validation cohorts, the classifier was reported to diagnose cytomegalovirus status with high specificity and sensitivity. Presence/absence analyses assumed roughly uniform sequencing depth across donors, an assumption that may not hold. In a later genetic analysis, a missense DCLRE1C variant was associated with V-gene and J-gene trimming of TCR beta chains, and the association was replicated in an independent cohort. A later analysis found that most CMV-associated TCR beta chains appeared HLA-restricted, with HLA associations seemingly driven largely by CMV exposure. Compared with the roughly 600-donor mean, donors in an Asian-associated ancestry cluster had fewer N-insertions in productive TCRs, according to a later genetic analysis. Because HLA typing was missing for some donors at each locus, association tests included only the typed subset. In vitro tests confirmed that a few of the cytomegalovirus-associated TCR beta chains recognize cytomegalovirus antigens.

The library was generated by the immunoSEQ multiplex PCR assay. For the multiplex PCR, a mixture combining 60 forward primers for TCR Vbeta segments and 13 reverse primers for TCR Jbeta segments was used. The CDR3 region of rearranged TCR beta genes was amplified from genomic DNA by a multiplex PCR assay. Amplified TCR beta libraries were sequenced as 87-base-pair reads on the Illumina HiSeq System. From the authors' description of their analysis: A later analysis counted approximately 76 million unique TCR beta chains across the 666 repertoires, and 10 million to 12 million of these chains were shared by at least two donors. Raw reads were error-corrected and collapsed into unique sequences by a nearest-neighbor algorithm in which closely related sequences were merged to remove PCR and sequencing errors. Alignment of CDR3 sequences to IMGT reference sequences was used to assign V, D and J gene segments. For a sequence to be retained, a match of at least six nucleotides was required to both a V gene segment and a J gene segment. A rearrangement was called productive if the CDR3 had no stop codons and remained in frame with V and J, and every other rearrangement was called non-productive. Following IMGT convention, CDR3 was defined as the stretch from the second conserved V-encoded cysteine up to the conserved J-encoded phenylalanine. The earlier analysis of some 600 of the donors excluded sequences that lacked an unambiguous match to a single V gene segment. In an earlier analysis of approximately 550 of the donors, V segments were called functional above 56.7% productive rearrangements and were called segregating when the between-donor standard deviation exceeded 5%. A statistical classification framework was built for diagnosing cytomegalovirus status from the catalog of TCR beta chain sequences. V and J gene assignment, in a later analysis, came from comparing TCR nucleotide sequences with IMGT/GENE-DB human TR gene sequences. Using the TCRdist pipeline, a later analysis assigned CDR3 sequences along with most-parsimonious VDJ recombination scenarios. In a later analysis, each TCR beta chain was defined by its CDR3 amino acid sequence together with its V-gene family, and reads lacking a unique V-gene family were excluded. As a way to deal with suspected cross-contamination and a sequencing artifact, a later analysis dropped approximately 590 nucleotide sequences that were highly shared and had low generation probability. For each public chain, a later analysis derived a clonal expansion index from normalized ranks of inferred template counts within each repertoire. In a later analysis, generation probabilities were computed using a VDJ recombination model fitted to out-of-frame rearrangements, and the results were checked against IGoR. A later analysis scored TCR-TCR, TCR-HLA and TCR-CMV co-occurrence with hypergeometric tests, applying a repertoire-size bias correction to TCR pairs. False discovery rates were estimated in a later analysis by permuting HLA or CMV assignments 20 times. In a later analysis, co-occurring TCRs were grouped using DBSCAN, and TCRdist sequence similarity was added for clustering within HLA-allele-positive subsets. Repertoires with fewer than 30,000 or more than 120,000 public chains were left out of co-occurrence clustering, as were a handful of repertoires with anomalous nucleotide sharing. Here the immuneACCESS table is served through TCRdb, limited to in-frame sequences with V and J called. Missing clones are a known gap in these copies; in checked studies unresolved V genes cover under half, and the rest lacks a known reason. From that table come the V and J calls and clone size; the DNA was used to work out D and trimming. The sample profile shows around 130,000 clones; 65% to 85% of them were found once. Less than 2% of the sample comes from the top ten.

Inclusive of the bounding cysteine and phenylalanine, the CDR3 is 14 residues long. Here the CDR3 DNA is all that survives: 42 bases in frame from base 1. Trimming takes 7 bases off V and 2 bases off J; junction bases not matched to a gene: 5. About this clone itself: This receptor's antigen is unknown. Base quality data are lacking; no much larger clone is found one base away.

In total, roughly 710 healthy bone marrow donors made up the cohort. Cohort members were all nominally healthy when sampled, although unrecorded immune exposures were likely present. The donor tested CMV seronegative, placing the donor among the 350 or so seronegative members of the cohort. Each donor provided a peripheral blood sample, and peripheral blood mononuclear cells were used for TCR beta sequencing. Genomic DNA extraction from the blood cell samples was performed with the Qiagen DNeasy Blood Extraction Kit. Sequenced material: PBMCs. This TCR came from a woman between 40 and 55 years old in good health and CMV-seronegative. In this chain, TRBV23-1 is recombined with TRBJ2-7; 10 middle bases align to TRBD1. TRBV23-1 is treated as an ORF (open reading frame) with a function not yet certain. The CDR3 in this case is CASKGDRGPYEQYF. The nucleotide sequence reads as follows: TGCGCCAGCAAAGGGGACAGGGGCCCCTACGAGCAGTACTTC.